The T cell receptor beta chain described here comes from a study of CD4 T cells in relation to SARS-CoV-2 and coronaviruses. As for the study in general: PBMCs were cultured with antigen for roughly nine days before TCR beta sequencing. The restricting HLA molecule for shared crossreactive spike epitopes was mapped.

Unexposed donor CD4+ T cells date from about 2011-2018, before the COVID-19 pandemic. After about 11 days of culture, CD4+ T cells were isolated. Unexposed-donor CD4+ T cells were probed with SARS-CoV-2 S/N and four cold-coronavirus spikes, cells permitting. Half the medium was replaced with IL-2 medium on days 3 and 7. Of note for this clone: Its antigen is not known.

The CDR3 totals 14 residues. V was clipped by 0 bases and J by 8 bases, with 10 bases between them. Germline V gives CDR1 SNHLY, CDR2 FYNNEI. This table comes from immunoSEQ multiplex PCR, and its TCRdb copy is limited to in-frame clones, with some not included. The sample comprises under 20,000 clones, 77% of which are singletons, and 15% to 18% rests with the top ten. The genes are TRBV2 and TRBJ2-2; no reliable D call. The clonotype was recovered from a human donor in good health. The sequenced material came from CD4+ T cells from PBMCs, cultured in vitro. Written as DNA, the CDR3 is TGTGCCAGCAGTGAAGCGCTTGAGCTGGGGGAGCTGTTTTTT. Translated, it gives CASSEALELGELFF.